One sample yielded the 19 T cell receptor beta chains listed below, sequenced in a study of radiotherapy plus CTLA-4 blockade in lung cancer. Sequenced by immunoSEQ multiplex PCR; TCRdb stores in-frame clones only, minus some. The sample lists approximately 50,000 clones; about three quarters were seen once. The sequences come from peripheral blood, collected from a patient treated with radiotherapy plus ipilimumab. These receptors were taken from a human donor with non-small cell lung cancer who had a complete response to radiotherapy plus ipilimumab.

J is TRBJ2-6 and V is TRBV7-2; D unclear. The CDR3 contains 15 residues. With 6 bases removed from V and 0 bases from J, the gap between germline ends came to 9 bases. CDR1 is SGHTA, CDR2 FQGNSA, per germline. The CDR3 DNA is TGTGCCAGCAGGCCTCAGTCCTCTGGGGCCAACGTCCTGACTTTC. This gives the protein CASRPQSSGANVLTF.

This clone turned up a few times. The J gene is TRBJ1-3, the V gene TRBV19; perhaps TRBD1 as D (6 bases). Germline lookup yields CDR1 LNHDA and CDR2 SQIVND (reference sequence). The germline V and J ends were trimmed by 3 bases and 0 bases, with 18 bases remaining between them. This CDR3 contains 18 residues. The CDR3 nucleotides read TGTGCCAGTAGTATCGGGTCAGGGGCTTTCTCCTCTGGAAACACCATATATTTT. Translated: CASSIGSGAFSSGNTIYF.

V and J are TRBV7-6 and TRBJ1-2; no firm D call. The CDR3 covers 14 residues. Germline-derived CDR1 and CDR2 are SGHVS and FNYEAQ. Deletions cut 6 bases from V and 5 bases from J, with 16 bases between. CDR3 in DNA: TGTGCCAGCAGTAGTTCAACAGCCTTTTATGGCTACACCTTC. The encoded protein is CASSSSTAFYGYTF.

This chain uses TRBV6-5 with TRBJ1-2, with a possible D match to TRBD1 (6 bases). The ends were cut back, 7 bases at V and 8 bases at J, with 23 bases in the middle. Looked up from germline, CDR1 is MNHEY and CDR2 is SVGAGI. The CDR3 runs to 15 residues. The CDR3 DNA sequence: TGTGCCAGCAAAGAGCAGGGGTTAATTCTTTCGGGCTACACCTTC. Translating gives CASKEQGLILSGYTF.

This chain joins TRBV6-5 and TRBJ2-1, with 10 bases aligning to TRBD1. Germline lookup yields CDR1 MNHEY and CDR2 SVGAGI. Unmatched junction bases numbered 8, after V lost 6 bases and J lost 6 bases. The CDR3 sequence is 15 residues long. This CDR3 reads CASRLTGTGVNEQFF. The CDR3 DNA reads as TGTGCCAGCAGATTGACCGGGACAGGGGTCAATGAGCAGTTCTTC.

The sample holds one count of this clone. This chain links TRBV18 with TRBJ1-1, with 10 positions matching TRBD1. Germline V gene lookup returns CDR1 KGHSH and CDR2 LQKENI. V lost 3 bases, J lost 7 bases, and 11 bases stayed unmatched. CDR3 length equals 16 residues. CDR3 amino acids: CASSPIRDRGTGEAFF. CDR3 in DNA: TGTGCCAGCTCACCGATAAGGGACAGGGGAACGGGTGAAGCTTTCTTT.

This CDR3 reads CASRYGLAGGAQETQYF. As DNA, the CDR3 is TGCGCCAGCAGATATGGACTAGCGGGGGGAGCTCAAGAGACCCAGTACTTC. The rearrangement links TRBV5-1 to TRBJ2-5; 14 bases are shared with TRBD2. Unmatched junction bases numbered 8, after V lost 5 bases and J lost 2 bases. Germline V CDR1 and CDR2: SGHRS, YFSETQ. The CDR3 loop spans 17 amino acids.

The chain recombines TRBV6-5 with TRBJ1-4; weak D call: TRBD1 (6 bases). The V and J ends lost 8 bases and 6 bases respectively, with 16 bases between them. This CDR3 has 14 residues. The germline CDR1 and CDR2 sequences are MNHEY and SVGAGI. This CDR3 is CASPGPGGYEKLFF. The CDR3 nucleotides are TGTGCCAGCCCAGGTCCTGGGGGCTATGAAAAACTGTTTTTT.

The chain employs TRBV5-1 and TRBJ1-1; D is undetermined. The CDR3 length is 14 residues. V was pared by 1 base and J by 5 bases, with 12 bases between. Germline V lookup: CDR1 SGHRS, CDR2 YFSETQ. CDR3: CASSLFLGGTEAFF. The DNA of the CDR3 is TGCGCCAGCAGCTTGTTTTTAGGAGGAACTGAAGCTTTCTTT.

V and J are TRBV9 and TRBJ2-3; 8 positions match TRBD2. The CDR3 runs to 16 residues. Unmatched junction bases numbered 5, after V lost 0 bases and J lost 2 bases. Germline V gives CDR1 SGDLS, CDR2 YYNGEE. The CDR3 region is CASSVGVGGATDTQYF. The CDR3 nucleotides read TGTGCCAGCAGCGTAGGGGTCGGGGGGGCCACAGATACGCAGTATTTT. The variable domain in full, completed from reference TRBV9 and TRBJ2-3, reads DSGVTQTPKHLITATGQRVTLRCSPRSGDLSVYWYQQSLDQGLQFLIQYYNGEERAKGNILERFSAQQFPDLHSELNLSSLELGDSALYFCASSVGVGGATDTQYFGPGTRLTVL.

The chain is built from TRBV9 and TRBJ2-5; D is possibly TRBD1 (6 bases). This CDR3 is built from 12 residues. Germline CDR1 is SGDLS and CDR2 is YYNGEE. V was trimmed by 4 bases and J by 11 bases, leaving 15 bases between them. The CDR3 reads CASSPQGQEQYF. CDR3 bases: TGTGCCAGCAGCCCTCAGGGGCAGGAGCAGTACTTC. Looking up the rest from reference TRBV9 and TRBJ2-5 gives the full variable domain: DSGVTQTPKHLITATGQRVTLRCSPRSGDLSVYWYQQSLDQGLQFLIQYYNGEERAKGNILERFSAQQFPDLHSELNLSSLELGDSALYFCASSPQGQEQYFGPGTRLLVL.

The chain links TRBV27 to TRBJ2-3; 7 bases align to TRBD2. Germline V gene sequence: CDR1 MNHEY, CDR2 SMNVEV (reference sequence). V trimming: 10 bases; J trimming: 3 bases; junction bases outside the gene matches: 4. The CDR3 length is 12 residues. CDR3 sequence reads: CATRTRTDTQYF. The CDR3 region has the DNA TGTGCCACCCGGACTAGGACAGATACGCAGTATTTT.

There are a few counts of this clone. This rearrangement joins TRBV19 to TRBJ2-7; D perhaps matches TRBD1 (5 bases). With 2 bases removed from V and 2 bases from J, the gap between germline ends came to 10 bases. CDR3 size: 14 residues. Germline assignment: CDR1 LNHDA and CDR2 SQIVND (reference sequence). The CDR3: CASSIKGPTYEQYF. DNA for the CDR3: TGTGCCAGTAGTATAAAGGGGCCAACCTACGAGCAGTACTTC.

V usage is TRBV27 and J usage is TRBJ2-6; no clear D gene. The V gene's germline CDR1 is MNHEY and CDR2 SMNVEV (reference sequence). V dropped 2 bases and J dropped 0 bases, with 8 bases sitting between them. The CDR3 contains 16 residues. CDR3 amino acids: CASSLGQFSGANVLTF. CDR3 nucleotides: TGTGCCAGCAGTTTAGGCCAGTTCTCTGGGGCCAACGTCCTGACTTTC.

This chain joins TRBV5-5 and TRBJ2-7; 10 positions agree with TRBD2. From germline, CDR1 is SGHKS and CDR2 YYEKEE (reference sequence). V lost 2 bases and J lost 4; bases outside the gene matches: 6. CDR3 length: 15 residues. DNA of the CDR3: TGTGCCAGCAGCTTCGCTAGCGGGAGTGGGTACGAGCAGTACTTC. It codes for CASSFASGSGYEQYF.

This clone has only one observation. V and J are TRBV2 and TRBJ1-6; possible D gene TRBD1, 5 bases. Trimming took 6 bases from V and 11 from J, leaving 17 bases between them. CDR1 SNHLY and CDR2 FYNNEI come from the germline V gene. The length of the CDR3 is 14 residues. The CDR3 DNA is TGTGCCAGCAGCGCCGCCGGGGGTACGGCACCCCTCCACTTT. Protein product: CASSAAGGTAPLHF.

DNA for the CDR3: TGTGCCATCAGACCAGGGGGCGTTTACCACACTGAAGCTTTCTTT. Protein: CAIRPGGVYHTEAFF. V and J are TRBV10-3 and TRBJ1-1, with TRBD1 matching over 8 bases. The germline V gene encodes CDR1 ENHRY and CDR2 SYGVKD. This CDR3 region has 15 residues. The ends lost 6 bases at V and 3 bases at J; junction bases unmatched: 9.

The J gene is TRBJ2-1, the V gene TRBV5-3, with a weak D call TRBD2 (5 bases). TRBV5-3 counts as an open reading frame of uncertain function. V lost 10 bases and J 0 bases, leaving 11 bases between the germline ends. The CDR3 extends over 13 amino acids. The CDR3, as DNA: TGTGCCGTAGACTATACCTCCTACAATGAGCAGTTCTTC. The encoded protein is CAVDYTSYNEQFF.

The chain couples TRBV5-6 to TRBJ2-7, with 10 bases lining up with TRBD1. With 4 bases clipped from V and 6 bases from J, the junction kept 10 bases outside the gene matches. Looked up from germline, CDR1 is SGHDT and CDR2 is YYEEEE. CDR3 size: 15 residues. The CDR3 protein is CASSTDRGPRSEQYF. CDR3 DNA: TGTGCCAGCAGCACTGACAGGGGGCCAAGGAGCGAGCAGTACTTC.